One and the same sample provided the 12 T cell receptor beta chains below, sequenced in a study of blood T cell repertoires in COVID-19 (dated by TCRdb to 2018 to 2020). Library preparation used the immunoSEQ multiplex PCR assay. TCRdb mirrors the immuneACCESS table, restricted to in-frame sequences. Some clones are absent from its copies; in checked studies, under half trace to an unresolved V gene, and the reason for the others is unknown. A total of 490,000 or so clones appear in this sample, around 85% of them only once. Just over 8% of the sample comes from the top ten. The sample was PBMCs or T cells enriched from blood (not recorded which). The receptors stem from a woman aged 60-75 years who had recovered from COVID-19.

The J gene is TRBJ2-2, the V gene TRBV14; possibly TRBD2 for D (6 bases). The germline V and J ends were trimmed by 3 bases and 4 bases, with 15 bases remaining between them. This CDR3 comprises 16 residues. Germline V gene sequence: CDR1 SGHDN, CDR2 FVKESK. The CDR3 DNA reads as TGTGCCAGCAGCCACGGGCGGGGCCGGGGCACCGGGGAGCTGTTTTTT. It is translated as CASSHGRGRGTGELFF.

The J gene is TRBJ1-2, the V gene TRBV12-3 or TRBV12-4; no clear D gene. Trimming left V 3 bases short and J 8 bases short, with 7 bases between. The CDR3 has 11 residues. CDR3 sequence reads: CASSFYGGYTF. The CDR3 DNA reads TGTGCCAGCAGTTTTTATGGCGGCTACACCTTC.

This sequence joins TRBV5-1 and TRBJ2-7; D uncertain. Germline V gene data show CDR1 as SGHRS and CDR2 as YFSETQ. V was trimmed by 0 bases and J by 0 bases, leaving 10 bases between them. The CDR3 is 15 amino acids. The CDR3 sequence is CASSLGALSSYEQYF. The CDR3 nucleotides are TGCGCCAGCAGCTTGGGAGCCTTGTCCTCCTACGAGCAGTACTTC.

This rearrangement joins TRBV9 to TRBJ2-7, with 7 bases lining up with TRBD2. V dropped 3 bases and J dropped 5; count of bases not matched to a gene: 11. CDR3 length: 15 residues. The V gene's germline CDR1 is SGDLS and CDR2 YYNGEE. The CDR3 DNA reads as TGTGCCAGCAGCGCCTACTCTAGCGGAACCAACGAGCAGTACTTC. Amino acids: CASSAYSSGTNEQYF.

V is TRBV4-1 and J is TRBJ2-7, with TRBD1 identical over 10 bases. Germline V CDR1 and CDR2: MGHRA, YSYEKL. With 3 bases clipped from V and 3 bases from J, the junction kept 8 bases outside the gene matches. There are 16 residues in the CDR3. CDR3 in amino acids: CASSQVDRGPSYEQYF. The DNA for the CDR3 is TGCGCCAGCAGCCAGGTCGACAGGGGGCCAAGCTACGAGCAGTACTTC.

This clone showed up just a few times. CDR3 sequence: CASGLYLAGSQETQYF. The CDR3 DNA sequence: TGTGCTAGTGGTTTGTACCTAGCGGGGAGCCAAGAGACCCAGTACTTC. V and J are TRBV12-5 and TRBJ2-5; 9 nucleotides agree with TRBD2. Germline V CDR1 and CDR2: LGHNT, FRNRAP. The length of the CDR3 is 16 residues. With 2 bases clipped from V and 1 base from J, the junction kept 5 bases outside the gene matches.

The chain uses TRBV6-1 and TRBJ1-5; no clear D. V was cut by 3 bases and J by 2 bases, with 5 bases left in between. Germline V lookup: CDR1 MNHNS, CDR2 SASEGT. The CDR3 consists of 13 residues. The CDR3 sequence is CASSDTGNQPQHF. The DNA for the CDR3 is TGTGCCAGCAGTGACACGGGCAATCAGCCCCAGCATTTT.

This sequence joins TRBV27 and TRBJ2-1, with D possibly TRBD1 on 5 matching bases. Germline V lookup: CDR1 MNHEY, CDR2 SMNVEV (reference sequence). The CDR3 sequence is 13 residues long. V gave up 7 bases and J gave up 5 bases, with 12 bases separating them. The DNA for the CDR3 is TGTGCCAGCACAAACAGGCTAAACAATGAGCAGTTCTTC. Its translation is CASTNRLNNEQFF.

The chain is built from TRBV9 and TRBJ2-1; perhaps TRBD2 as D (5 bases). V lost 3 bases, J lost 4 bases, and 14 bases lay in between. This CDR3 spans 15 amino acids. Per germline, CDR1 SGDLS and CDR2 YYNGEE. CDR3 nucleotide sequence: TGTGCCAGCAGCGGCATGGGGAGCGGTTACAATGAGCAGTTCTTC. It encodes CASSGMGSGYNEQFF.

The CDR3 region has the DNA TGTGCCACCGCGGCAGCCTTAAATCAGCCCCAGCATTTT. This translates into CATAAALNQPQHF. The chain couples TRBV10-3 to TRBJ1-5, with D hard to call. CDR1 and CDR2 (germline): ENHRY, SYGVKD. The CDR3 is made up of 13 amino acids. Between the trimmed V and J ends, which lost 10 bases and 4 bases, there was a span of 14 bases.

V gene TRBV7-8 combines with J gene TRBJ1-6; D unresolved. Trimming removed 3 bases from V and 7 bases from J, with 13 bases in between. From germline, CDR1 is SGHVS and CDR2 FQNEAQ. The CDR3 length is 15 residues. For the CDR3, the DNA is TGTGCCAGCAGCTTGGAAGGAGCGTTGAATTCACCCCTCCACTTT. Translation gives CASSLEGALNSPLHF. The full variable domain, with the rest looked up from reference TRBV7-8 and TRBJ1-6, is GAGVSQSPRYKVAKRGQDVALRCDPISGHVSLFWYQQALGQGPEFLTYFQNEAQLDKSGLPSDRFFAERPEGSVSTLKIQRTQQEDSAVYLCASSLEGALNSPLHFGNGTRLTVT.

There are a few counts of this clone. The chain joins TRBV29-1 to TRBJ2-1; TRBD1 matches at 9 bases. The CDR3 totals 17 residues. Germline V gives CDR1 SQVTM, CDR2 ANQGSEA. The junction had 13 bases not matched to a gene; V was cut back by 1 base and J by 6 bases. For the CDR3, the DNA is TGCAGCGTTGAAGGGTCGGATGGGGACAGGGTAATCAATGAGCAGTTCTTC. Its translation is CSVEGSDGDRVINEQFF.